Listed here is a single TCR beta chain. Its antigen is undetermined. The V end lost 3 bases, the J end lost 8 bases, and 13 bases lay between the germline ends. The germline CDR1 and CDR2 sequences are WSHSY and SAAADI. This CDR3 is 14 amino acids long. This sample is drawn from a study of persistence of HIV-infected CD4 T cells. Study results and limitations: TCRbeta richness was lower in CMV- and Gag-responding cells than in anti-CD3/anti-CD28-responding cells.

The libraries were made with immunoSEQ version 4 in survey mode. Generated by immunoSEQ multiplex PCR, the TCRdb table keeps only in-frame clones and is missing some. Among approximately 40,000 clones listed, approximately 80% were seen once. Cells were stimulated with overlapping HIV-1 Gag 15-mer peptides. Memory cells lacking CD40L and CD69 with high CD45RO were sorted. The specimen was CD4+ T cells sorted from PBMCs after approximately 19-hour stimulation, collected from a patient who received antiretroviral therapy. This receptor was taken from an adult man with HIV who was CMV-seropositive. This chain uses TRBV10-2 with TRBJ2-2; no clear D. The chain's CDR3 is CASSDGHQGGELFF. DNA for the CDR3: TGCGCCAGCAGTGATGGTCATCAAGGGGGGGAGCTGTTTTTT.